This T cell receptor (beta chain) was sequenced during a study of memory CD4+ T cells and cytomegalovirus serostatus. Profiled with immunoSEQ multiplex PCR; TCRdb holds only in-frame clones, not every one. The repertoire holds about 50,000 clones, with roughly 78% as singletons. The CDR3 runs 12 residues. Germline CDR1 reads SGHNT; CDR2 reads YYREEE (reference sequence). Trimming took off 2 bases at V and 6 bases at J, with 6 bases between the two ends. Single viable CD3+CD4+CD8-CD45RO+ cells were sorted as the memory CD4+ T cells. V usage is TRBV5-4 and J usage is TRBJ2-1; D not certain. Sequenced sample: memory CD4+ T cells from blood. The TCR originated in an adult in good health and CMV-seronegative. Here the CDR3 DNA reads TGTGCCAGCAGCTTCATCGGCAATGAGCAGTTCTTC. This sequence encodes CASSFIGNEQFF.